The clone carrying this TCR beta chain was picked up a small number of times. No antigen is known for it. Trimming left V 0 bases short and J 5 bases short, with 13 bases between. This CDR3 spans 15 amino acids. CDR1 is MNHEY and CDR2 is SVGAGI in the germline V gene. A J-beta primer mix and a sample-barcoded 5' primer were used in a second PCR of about 7 to 12 cycles. TCRdb fed the 5' RACE reads into MiXCR, producing one record per CDR3 protein. The repertoire holds around 520,000 distinct CDR3 sequences, with approximately 26% as singletons. The entry originates in a study of blood T cells in healthy people across ages. General study results and limits: While age rose, TCR beta diversity per million T cells dropped in a roughly linear way.

Separately, the same data were catalogued under a study of T cells of mothers and their children.

The source of this sequence is a boy aged 2-9 years in good health. Sequencing input: blood. The rearrangement links TRBV6-5 to TRBJ2-5; the D gene is possibly TRBD2 (6 bases). The CDR3 loop is CASSYSSGLGETQYF. The CDR3 DNA follows: TGTGCCAGCAGTTACTCTAGCGGCCTAGGGGAGACCCAGTACTTC.